Below, one T cell receptor beta chain is given with its context. Antigen unknown. CDR1 and CDR2 (germline): SGHAT, FQNNGV. Unmatched junction bases numbered 1, after V lost 6 bases and J lost 1 base. The CDR3 extends over 13 amino acids. The data were obtained in a study of Tregs in tolerant kidney transplant recipients. Unstimulated Tregs (CD4+CD25+CD127-) and CD4+CD25- non-Tregs were sorted from PBMCs. An overnight rest at 37°C with about 220 IU/ml IL-2 preceded regulatory T cell sorting from thawed PBMCs. Assay used: immunoSEQ multiplex PCR; TCRdb lists only in-frame clones, some missing. The sample holds 46,000 or so clones, about 90% seen once. Study results and caveats: Activated donor B cell expansion appeared to reveal the most relevant donor-specific TCRbeta repertoire. Findings come from small patient numbers and require larger validation.

Sequencing was performed on Tregs from blood. The chain is built from TRBV11-2 and TRBJ2-3, with TRBD2 matching 7 bases. The clonotype was recovered from a human donor in good health. The CDR3, as DNA: TGTGCCAGCAGGGCGGGAGGCACAGATACGCAGTATTTT. It encodes CASRAGGTDTQYF.